A single sample is the source of the 7 T cell receptor beta chains below, sequenced in a study of blood T cell repertoires in COVID-19. Data came from immunoSEQ multiplex PCR; TCRdb stores just in-frame clones and leaves some out. The sample records 300,000 to 350,000 clones, around nine tenths being singletons. The material sequenced was peripheral blood. The source of these receptors is a woman aged 55-70 years with COVID-19, enrolled during active disease.

V usage is TRBV4-1 and J usage is TRBJ1-1; TRBD1 aligns across 7 bases. The CDR3 spans 18 residues. After removal of 0 bases from V and 0 bases from J, the junction contained 10 bases not matched to a gene. The germline CDR1 and CDR2 sequences are MGHRA and YSYEKL. The CDR3 protein is CASSQEEPGQKMNTEAFF. The CDR3 DNA is TGCGCCAGCAGCCAAGAAGAGCCGGGACAGAAGATGAACACTGAAGCTTTCTTT.

The V gene is TRBV5-5, the J gene TRBJ2-3, with 9 bases that match TRBD1. The CDR3 totals 15 residues. Germline V lookup: CDR1 SGHKS, CDR2 YYEKEE (reference sequence). After removal of 5 bases from V and 4 bases from J, the junction contained 8 bases not matched to a gene. CDR3 loop: CASRPGTGTPDTQYF. For the CDR3, the DNA is TGTGCCAGCAGGCCCGGGACAGGGACTCCAGATACGCAGTATTTT.

The V call is TRBV7-3, the J call TRBJ1-5; D is ambiguous. Germline-derived CDR1 and CDR2 are SGHTA and FQGTGA. V lost 0 bases and J 5 bases, leaving 11 bases between the germline ends. This CDR3 contains 15 residues. CDR3 DNA sequence: TGTGCCAGCAGCTTAACGAGCGGTGGGGATCAGCCCCAGCATTTT. Encoded protein: CASSLTSGGDQPQHF.

The CDR3 DNA is TGTGCCAGCAGTACACAGGGAGGGTGGGAGCCCCAGCATTTT. It yields the protein CASSTQGGWEPQHF. The V call is TRBV6-5, the J call TRBJ1-5; a possible D gene is TRBD1 (6 bases). The CDR3 loop spans 14 amino acids. Germline assignment: CDR1 MNHEY and CDR2 SVGAGI. Trimming removed 5 bases from V and 8 bases from J, with 16 bases in between.

V is TRBV12-5 and J is TRBJ2-7; possibly TRBD2 for D (7 bases). Germline CDR1 reads LGHNT; CDR2 reads FRNRAP. V gave up 2 bases and J gave up 3 bases, with 14 bases separating them. The CDR3 contains 15 residues. The CDR3 loop is CASGLWGGGHYEQYF. As DNA, the CDR3 is TGTGCTAGTGGTTTGTGGGGGGGCGGGCACTACGAGCAGTACTTC.

The chain combines TRBV18 with TRBJ2-5, with 9 bases identical to TRBD2. Germline V gene sequence: CDR1 KGHSH, CDR2 LQKENI. The CDR3 has 16 amino acids. V was clipped by 3 bases and J by 2 bases; unmatched bases: 7. The CDR3 coding sequence is TGTGCCAGCTCACCCTGGAAGCGGGGGGAACAAGAGACCCAGTACTTC. Its protein product is CASSPWKRGEQETQYF.

This clone was seen a single time. V is TRBV5-6 and J is TRBJ1-1; D unresolved. The CDR3 is 13 residues long. Germline assignment: CDR1 SGHDT and CDR2 YYEEEE. V lost 0 bases, J lost 6 bases, and 9 bases lay in between. The DNA for the CDR3 is TGTGCCAGCAGCTTGGGCCGGTTACCTGAAGCTTTCTTT. Translation: CASSLGRLPEAFF.